This section outlines one T cell receptor beta chain sequence together with its context. This record comes from a study of CD8+CD57+ T cells in acquired aplastic anemia. Profiling that covered TCR beta VDJ and CDR3 relied on genomic DNA as its template. TCRdb called the reads again in MiXCR, with one record for every CDR3 protein. This sample has some 410,000 distinct CDR3 sequences, with roughly 68% found just once. The CDR3 spans 16 residues. In germline, CDR1 is SGHTA, CDR2 FQGNSA. V was pared by 4 bases and J by 5 bases, with 8 bases of the junction left unmatched. The source is a human donor in good health, serving as a control. The source material was sorted CD4+, CD8+, or CD8+CD57+ T cells (not recorded which) from PBMCs. The V gene is TRBV7-2, the J gene TRBJ2-3; TRBD2 agrees at 11 bases. For the CDR3, the DNA is TGTGCCAGCAGCTGGCCCACTAGCGGGGGAGGAGATACGCAGTATTTT. Translated, it gives CASSWPTSGGGDTQYF.